The clone carrying this T cell receptor (beta chain) showed up just once. Enrolled during active infection, Seattle patients were then followed longitudinally. Original processing methods: Cell counts per sample came from amplifying reference gene primers. Generated by immunoSEQ multiplex PCR, the TCRdb table keeps only in-frame clones and is missing some. The DNA gave D and trimming, while V, J and clone size come from that table. Altogether more than 300,000 clones are present, nearly 90% being singletons, with the ten largest covering less than 2%. The data were taken from a study of blood T cell repertoires in COVID-19. Study background: Specimens from acute and convalescent COVID-19 originated in the United States, Italy and Spain. T cells, B-cell-depleted T cells, or PBMCs provided the cDNA or gDNA that served as material.

Trimming removed 0 bases from V and 7 bases from J, with 16 bases in between. The CDR3 sequence is 16 residues long. Germline lookup yields CDR1 MRHNA and CDR2 SNTAGT. This receptor was obtained from a woman in her twenties or thirties with COVID-19, enrolled during active disease. The sequenced sample consisted of peripheral blood. V and J are TRBV6-4 and TRBJ2-1; D may be TRBD2 (7 bases). The CDR3 sequence: CASSDSSRGATNEQFF. CDR3 DNA sequence: TGTGCCAGCAGTGACTCGTCTCGGGGGGCCACAAATGAGCAGTTCTTC.